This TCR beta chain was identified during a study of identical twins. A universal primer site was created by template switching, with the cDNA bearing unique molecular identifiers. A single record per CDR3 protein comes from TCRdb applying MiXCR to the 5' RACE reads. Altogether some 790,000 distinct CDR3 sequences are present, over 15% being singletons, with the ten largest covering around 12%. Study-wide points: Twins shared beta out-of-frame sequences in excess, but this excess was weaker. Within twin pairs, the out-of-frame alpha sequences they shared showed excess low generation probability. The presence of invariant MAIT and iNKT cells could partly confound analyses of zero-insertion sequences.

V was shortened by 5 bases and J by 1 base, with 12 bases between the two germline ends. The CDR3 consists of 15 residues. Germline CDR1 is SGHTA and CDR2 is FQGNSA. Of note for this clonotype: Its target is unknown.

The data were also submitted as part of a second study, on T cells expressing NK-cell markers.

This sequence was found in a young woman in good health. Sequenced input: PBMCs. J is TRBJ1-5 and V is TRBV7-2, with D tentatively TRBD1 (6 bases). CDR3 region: CASSTTGISNQPQHF. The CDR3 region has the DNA TGTGCCAGCAGCACCACAGGGATAAGCAATCAGCCCCAGCATTTT. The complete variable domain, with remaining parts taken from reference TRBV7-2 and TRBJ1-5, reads GAGVSQSPSNKVTEKGKDVELRCDPISGHTALYWYRQSLGQGLEFLIYFQGNSAPDKSGLPSDRFSAERTGGSVSTLTIQRTQQEDSAVYLCASSTTGISNQPQHFGDGTRLSIL.